This T cell receptor beta chain is from a study of cytomegalovirus exposure and HLA in healthy donors. Turning to the study itself: Early released data comprised 80 million to 90 million unique TCRs from HLA-typed donors. Among the roughly 370 genotyped donors, 70% to 85% were placed in the Caucasian-associated ancestry cluster. Study conclusions and caveats: What was likely a sequencing artifact was a cluster of highly shared sequence variants. Several of the most significant clusters were apparently associated with common viral pathogens in a later analysis.

The germline gives CDR1 MDHEN, CDR2 SYDVKM. This CDR3 region has 13 residues. Trimming removed 6 bases at V and 2 bases at J, with 11 bases between. The PCR used 60 Vbeta and 13 Jbeta primers. Profiling relied on immunoSEQ multiplex PCR, and the TCRdb table lists in-frame clones only, not all of them. The data contain some 150,000 clones, roughly 83% of them seen just once; the ten biggest clones take up approximately 1.4%. This clone showed up just once. Its specificity is unknown. The sample taken for sequencing was PBMCs. The TCR was taken from a man aged 35 to 55 in good health and CMV-seronegative. The rearrangement joins TRBV28 to TRBJ2-7; D unresolved. The CDR3 sequence: CASSKMAPYEQYF. The CDR3 coding sequence is TGTGCCAGCAGCAAAATGGCCCCCTACGAGCAGTACTTC. Variable domain in full (rest from reference TRBV28 and TRBJ2-7): DVKVTQSSRYLVKRTGEKVFLECVQDMDHENMFWYRQDPGLGLRLIYFSYDVKMKEKGDIPEGYSVSREKKERFSLILESASTNQTSMYLCASSKMAPYEQYFGPGTRLTVT.